This record concerns one TCR beta chain sequence. The antigen is not known. CDR1 MGHRA and CDR2 YSYEKL come from the germline V gene. V was clipped by 5 bases and J by 2 bases, with 11 bases between them. The CDR3 has 14 residues. The source of the sample is a study of T cell responses to AZD1222 COVID-19 vaccine. Overall study results and limits: Just a handful of AZD1222 recipients tested seropositive at baseline. Spike-specific TCR breadth rose after two AZD1222 doses, and depth rose as well.

TCRdb keeps only in-frame clones here, not all; method: immunoSEQ multiplex PCR. Of approximately 120,000 clones in the sample, less than 90% were seen once. Sequenced material: peripheral blood, taken on day 0 of AZD1222 vaccination. This rearrangement joins TRBV4-1 to TRBJ2-3; D gene unclear. This receptor was obtained from an adult in good health. The chain's CDR3 is CASSYSADTDTQYF. The CDR3 region has the DNA TGCGCCAGCAGCTATTCCGCTGACACAGATACGCAGTATTTT.